This T cell receptor (beta chain) appears in the sequencing data of a study of blood T cell repertoires in COVID-19 (TCRdb year 2020). Regarding the research as a whole: Samples covering the acute and convalescent phases of COVID-19 were provided by collaborators in the United States, Italy and Spain. The material from the prospective study consisted of cDNA or gDNA derived from T cells, B-cell-depleted T cells, or PBMCs. Deeply sampled blood TCRbeta repertoires from subjects exposed to, actively infected with, or recovered from COVID-19 were included in the dataset. The repertoires were made available in a free public database intended to serve as a resource for research on the immune response to SARS-CoV-2. Samples were obtained from the ongoing ImmuneRACE study (first 160 participants) and from over a thousand subjects provided by 6 global collaborators. Sample metadata almost always included a de-identified subject ID, COVID-19 status, age in years and sex. Where HLA class I and class II types were available, the types were taken from metadata supplied by the sample provider, not from assay-based typing. What the work shows at the level of the full study, not this receptor alone: How much clinical and demographic metadata was included differed by source and by participant, and the metadata was provided uncurated.

This clone was recorded only once. Its binding antigen is unknown. One base away there is no much larger clone; base qualities are not given. The cysteine opens and the phenylalanine closes a CDR3 of 15 amino acids. CDR3 DNA only is kept here, 45 bases in frame from base 1. V gives up 4 bases and J gives up 2 bases, and the segment between their germline ends measures 11 bases. CDR1 and CDR2 (SGHDN, FVKESK) derive from the germline V gene. Samples from volunteer blood donors who had recovered from COVID-19 were contributed by a second Seattle source. The collaborating institutions used their own protocols to collect whole blood in K2EDTA tubes. For TCRbeta analysis, collaborators shipped samples as frozen whole blood, isolated PBMCs, or DNA extracted from either of those sample types. TCRbeta CDR3 regions were amplified from genomic DNA by means of the immunoSEQ Assay, a bias-controlled multiplex PCR. Turning to the authors' computational methods: Within the assay, amplification of reference gene primers was used to estimate how many nucleated cells each sample contained. To quantify the absolute abundance of each unique TCRbeta CDR3 rearrangement, sequence reads were collapsed and filtered. For each sample, productive Simpson clonality was calculated as the square root of Simpson's diversity index over productive rearrangements. As stored in TCRdb, this immuneACCESS dataset retains in-frame rearrangements with V and J assigned. A fraction of the clones does not appear; measured against another copy, unresolved V genes explain less than half of the discrepancy, and the remainder lacks a known reason. The V and J calls and the clone size are those of that table, but D and trimming were determined from the DNA. The sample table records around 280,000 clones; approximately 83% of these occur just once. The ten largest clonotypes hold approximately 2.2% of the sample.

The source of this sequence is a woman aged 25 to 45 who had recovered from COVID-19. This chain is built from TRBV14 and TRBJ1-4; the D gene assignment is ambiguous. Sequenced input: peripheral blood. The CDR3 sequence is CASSPPGSTNEKLFF. The DNA is as follows: TGTGCCAGCAGCCCGCCGGGGTCGACTAATGAAAAACTGTTTTTT.